Presented here are 29 T cell receptor beta chains from one specimen sequenced in a study of T cells in Graves' hyperthyroidism and ophthalmopathy. Amplification of TCR beta CDR3 regions used RNA as the template. A set of HTBI primers served as the primers for a first-round RT-PCR of the TCR CDR3. TCRdb independently ran MiXCR on the multiplex PCR reads; one entry per CDR3 protein. The table includes over 700,000 distinct CDR3 sequences, over 35% detected once. The specimen was blood. Receptors were obtained from a woman between 40 and 55 years old with Graves' hyperthyroidism.

This clonotype was detected many times. The chain employs TRBV7-2 and TRBJ2-7; D is unresolved. With 2 bases removed from V and 2 bases from J, the gap between germline ends came to 10 bases. The CDR3 covers 14 residues. The germline V gene encodes CDR1 SGHTA and CDR2 FQGNSA. CDR3 bases: TGTGCCAGCAGCTTATTCAGCACAGCCTACGAGCAGTACTTC. Translated, it gives CASSLFSTAYEQYF.

This clonotype was seen many times. The J gene is TRBJ1-4, the V gene TRBV6-6, with D possibly matching TRBD1 (5 bases). There are 14 residues in the CDR3. Trimming pared 6 bases from V and 6 bases from J, leaving 14 bases between. Germline assignment: CDR1 MNHNY and CDR2 SVGAGI (reference sequence). The CDR3 coding sequence is TGTGCCAGCAGAATTGGGGGTGCCGATGAAAAACTGTTTTTT. Protein product: CASRIGGADEKLFF.

This clonotype was seen more than once but under ten times. V is TRBV7-8 and J is TRBJ1-6; D is undetermined. Looked up from germline, CDR1 is SGHVS and CDR2 is FQNEAQ. CDR3 length: 13 amino acids. V dropped 6 bases and J dropped 10 bases, with 13 bases sitting between them. The DNA of the CDR3 is TGTGCCAGCAGTTTACGAAGAGAATCACCCCTCCACTTT. Encoded protein: CASSLRRESPLHF.

This clonotype was seen many times. V is TRBV19 and J is TRBJ1-2, with D tentatively TRBD1 (6 bases). CDR1 LNHDA and CDR2 SQIVND come from the germline V gene (reference sequence). The CDR3 runs to 13 residues. Trimming removed 4 bases at V and 3 bases at J, with 9 bases between. The CDR3 protein is CASSRQVDYGYTF. The CDR3 DNA reads TGTGCCAGTAGTAGACAGGTGGACTATGGCTACACCTTC.

In this sample, this clonotype turned up many times. CDR3 coding DNA: TGTGCCAGCAGCTTAGGGGGCTCAAGATATGGCTACACCTTC. Translated, it gives CASSLGGSRYGYTF. The chain links TRBV7-2 to TRBJ1-2; TRBD1 is a possible D gene (5 bases). CDR3 length: 14 residues. Germline V gives CDR1 SGHTA, CDR2 FQGNSA. Trimming took off 1 base at V and 5 bases at J, with 11 bases between the two ends.

This clonotype was counted at least ten times. The rearrangement links TRBV12-3 or TRBV12-4 to TRBJ1-6; TRBD1 might be the D (6 bases). CDR3 length: 16 amino acids. The ends were cut back, 5 bases at V and 4 bases at J, with 15 bases in the middle. The CDR3: CASSPRGSGYNSPLHF. CDR3 DNA sequence: TGTGCCAGCAGTCCCAGGGGCAGCGGGTATAATTCACCCCTCCACTTT.

This chain joins TRBV6-5 and TRBJ1-2; 7 nucleotides agree with TRBD1. In germline, CDR1 is MNHEY, CDR2 SVGAGI. The length of the CDR3 is 15 residues. V gave up 5 bases and J gave up 0 bases; unmatched junction bases: 6. For the CDR3, the DNA is TGTGCCAGCAGTCTTGGACAGGCCACTAACTATGGCTACACCTTC. Protein: CASSLGQATNYGYTF.

There are a few counts of this clonotype. CDR3 protein: CASSRTNYLTGVKETQYF. DNA of the CDR3: TGTGCCAGCAGTCGAACTAATTACTTGACAGGGGTGAAAGAGACCCAGTACTTC. The chain couples TRBV6-6 to TRBJ2-5, with 8 bases lining up with TRBD1. The germline gives CDR1 MNHNY, CDR2 SVGAGI (reference sequence). The CDR3 is 18 residues long. V gave up 5 bases and J gave up 3 bases; unmatched junction bases: 17.

This clonotype was counted a single time. Just one base apart from a much larger clone, this may be a read error. This CDR3 is missing its conserved last phenylalanine or tryptophan, likely due to a read error. This chain uses TRBV20-1 with TRBJ1-1; D unresolved. Germline-derived CDR1 and CDR2 are DFQATT and SNEGSKA (reference sequence). This CDR3 spans 11 amino acids. Trimming removed 0 bases at V and 3 bases at J, with 2 bases between. CDR3 in DNA: TGCAGTGCTAGAGAGGACACTGAAGCTTTCATT. Protein product: CSAREDTEAFI.

This chain connects TRBV10-3 to TRBJ2-2; D gene unclear. The CDR3 has 13 amino acids. CDR1 is ENHRY, CDR2 SYGVKD, per germline. Trimming took 11 bases from V and 0 from J, leaving 10 bases between them. CDR3 DNA: TGTGCCGGCCTCGAAACGAACACCGGGGAGCTGTTTTTT. Residues: CAGLETNTGELFF.

The sample holds many counts of this clonotype. The chain combines TRBV10-1 with TRBJ2-7, with 9 bases aligning to TRBD1. The germline gives CDR1 WNHNN, CDR2 SYGVQD (reference sequence). Trimming cost V 4 bases and J 4 bases; bases outside gene matches: 8. This CDR3 region has 15 residues. This CDR3 is CASSGPGQGSYEQYF. The CDR3 DNA reads TGCGCCAGCAGTGGACCGGGACAGGGATCTTACGAGCAGTACTTC.

This clonotype was seen a handful of times. The junction does not match germline at one end; this may be a read error. The rearrangement uses TRBV6-1 and TRBJ1-4; a possible D gene is TRBD1 (6 bases). CDR3 length: 13 residues. Germline V lookup: CDR1 MNHNS, CDR2 SASEGT. The CDR3 protein is CASSDRDTRRLVF. The CDR3 DNA is TGTGCCAGCAGCGACCGGGACACTCGTCGCCTGGTATTT.

The chain employs TRBV29-1 and TRBJ1-5; 7 bases are a match to TRBD1. Germline V gene sequence: CDR1 SQVTM, CDR2 ANQGSEA. The junction had 6 bases not matched to a gene; V was cut back by 3 bases and J by 4 bases. The CDR3 consists of 14 residues. CDR3 amino acids: CSVETGTANQPQHF. As DNA, the CDR3 is TGCAGCGTTGAGACCGGGACAGCGAATCAGCCCCAGCATTTT.

This clonotype has at least ten counts. CDR3 sequence: CASRAREGATSPLHF. The CDR3 DNA is TGTGCCAGCAGGGCCCGCGAGGGGGCTACTTCACCCCTCCACTTT. The V gene is TRBV10-3, the J gene TRBJ1-6; 7 bases are a match to TRBD1. Unmatched junction bases numbered 15, after V lost 10 bases and J lost 9 bases. The CDR3 covers 15 residues. Per germline, CDR1 ENHRY and CDR2 SYGVKD.

This clonotype was counted ten times or more. The chain uses TRBV7-2 and TRBJ1-2; D is undetermined. The CDR3 spans 12 residues. The V and J ends lost 3 bases and 8 bases respectively, with 10 bases between them. CDR1 and CDR2 from the germline V gene are SGHTA and FQGNSA. This chain's CDR3 is CASSLTTAGYTF. The CDR3 DNA reads TGTGCCAGCAGCTTGACGACGGCGGGCTACACCTTC.

The CDR3 is CASSPRTGGLYEQYF. In nucleotides, the CDR3 is TGTGCCAGCAGTCCGAGGACAGGGGGCTTGTACGAGCAGTACTTC. The chain carries TRBV6-1 and TRBJ2-7; TRBD1 matches at 11 bases. The CDR3 spans 15 residues. Unmatched junction bases numbered 7, after V lost 5 bases and J lost 4 bases. CDR1 and CDR2 from the germline V gene are MNHNS and SASEGT.

This clonotype showed up many times. The rearrangement joins TRBV7-9 to TRBJ1-4; unclear D gene. The CDR3 runs 11 residues. Looked up from germline, CDR1 is SEHNR and CDR2 is FQNEAQ (reference sequence). V gave up 3 bases and J gave up 10 bases, with 6 bases separating them. The CDR3 loop reads CASSFEGKLFF. CDR3 DNA: TGTGCCAGCAGCTTTGAGGGAAAACTGTTTTTT.

Worth noting for this clonotype: Since a much larger clone is just one base distant, this may be a read error. The chain links TRBV6-1 to TRBJ1-5; 8 bases line up with TRBD1. CDR3 size: 15 residues. The trim removed 6 bases at V and 7 bases at J, leaving 11 bases unmatched. From germline, CDR1 is MNHNS and CDR2 SASEGT. The CDR3 loop reads CASSGNRGVGQPQHF. In nucleotides, the CDR3 is TGTGCCAGCAGCGGCAACAGGGGGGTAGGCCAGCCCCAGCATTTT.

This rearrangement joins TRBV7-2 to TRBJ2-6; TRBD1 matches at 12 bases. Germline V gene sequence: CDR1 SGHTA, CDR2 FQGNSA. The CDR3 runs to 20 residues. The junction had 10 bases not matched to a gene; V was cut back by 4 bases and J by 0 bases. The CDR3 sequence is CASSYRGQGAEISGANVLTF. CDR3 sequence (DNA): TGTGCCAGCAGCTACCGGGGACAGGGGGCAGAAATCTCTGGGGCCAACGTCCTGACTTTC.

With respect to this clonotype: This may be a read error: a much more frequent sequence differs by one nucleotide. The V and J genes are TRBV24-1 and TRBJ2-2; 9 positions match TRBD1. This CDR3 is 16 amino acids long. Germline CDR1 reads KGHDR; CDR2 reads SFDVKD. Trimming took 4 bases from V and 4 from J; bases not matched to a gene: 6. This CDR3 reads CATSDSDRGGTGELFF. For the CDR3, the DNA is TGTGCCACCAGTGACTCGGACAGGGGAGGCACCGGGGAGCTGTTTTTT.

This clonotype came up many times. The rearrangement links TRBV29-1 to TRBJ1-5, with 7 bases matching TRBD1. The CDR3 length is 15 residues. V dropped 4 bases and J dropped 0; count of bases not matched to a gene: 6. Germline CDR1 SQVTM, CDR2 ANQGSEA. As DNA, the CDR3 is TGCAGCGTTGTCGAGACAGGGTATAGCAATCAGCCCCAGCATTTT. This sequence encodes CSVVETGYSNQPQHF.

This clonotype has ten or more counts. This rearrangement joins TRBV10-3 to TRBJ1-2, with D possibly being TRBD1 (6 bases). V was cut by 0 bases and J by 7 bases, with 12 bases left in between. This CDR3 region has 14 residues. The germline V gene encodes CDR1 ENHRY and CDR2 SYGVKD. The CDR3: CAISESYRARGYTF. CDR3 coding DNA: TGTGCCATCAGTGAGTCGTACAGGGCGCGTGGCTACACCTTC.

This chain joins TRBV6-4 and TRBJ1-6, with D possibly matching TRBD1 (6 bases). Trimming pared 5 bases from V and 7 bases from J, leaving 15 bases between. Per germline, CDR1 MRHNA and CDR2 SNTAGT. CDR3 size: 15 residues. CDR3 in DNA: TGTGCCAGCAGTTTACCAGGGGCGGGAAATTCACCCCTCCACTTT. It encodes CASSLPGAGNSPLHF.

This clonotype was recorded at least ten times. The V and J genes are TRBV19 and TRBJ1-1; D is undetermined. CDR1 and CDR2 (germline): LNHDA, SQIVND (reference sequence). The CDR3 extends over 15 amino acids. Trimming cost V 4 bases and J 1 base, with 13 bases left between them. CDR3 amino acids: CASSTFGRGNTEAFF. In nucleotides, the CDR3 is TGTGCCAGTAGTACTTTCGGACGGGGGAACACTGAAGCTTTCTTT.

This clonotype was found a few times. The CDR3 protein is CASSFEAAATYEQYF. CDR3 coding DNA: TGTGCCAGCAGCTTTGAAGCAGCTGCCACCTACGAGCAGTACTTC. J is TRBJ2-7 and V is TRBV7-2; no firm D call. The CDR3 has 15 residues. The V end lost 3 bases, the J end lost 2 bases, and 14 bases lay between the germline ends. Per germline, CDR1 SGHTA and CDR2 FQGNSA. Filled out from reference TRBV7-2 and TRBJ2-7, the complete variable domain reads GAGVSQSPSNKVTEKGKDVELRCDPISGHTALYWYRQSLGQGLEFLIYFQGNSAPDKSGLPSDRFSAERTGGSVSTLTIQRTQQEDSAVYLCASSFEAAATYEQYFGPGTRLTVT.

With respect to this clonotype: A clone one base away is much larger, so this may be a read error. The rearrangement links TRBV7-2 to TRBJ2-2, with 11 bases that match TRBD2. From germline, CDR1 is SGHTA and CDR2 FQGNSA. With 3 bases clipped from V and 4 bases from J, the junction kept 1 base outside the gene matches. The CDR3 runs 15 residues. CDR3 amino acids: CASSLTSGTTGELFF. The CDR3, as DNA: TGTGCCAGCAGCTTGACTAGCGGGACCACCGGGGAGCTGTTTTTT.

The CDR3: CASSRGTSGNEAFF. DNA of the CDR3: TGTGCCAGCAGCCGGGGGACTAGCGGGAATGAAGCTTTCTTT. This chain connects TRBV7-9 to TRBJ1-1; possible D gene TRBD1, 5 bases. The CDR3 has 14 amino acids. CDR1 and CDR2 from the germline V gene are SEHNR and FQNEAQ (reference sequence). Trimming cost V 5 bases and J 7 bases, with 17 bases left between them.

The chain carries TRBV6-5 and TRBJ1-6, with D unresolved. Germline CDR1 reads MNHEY; CDR2 reads SVGAGI. There are 14 residues in the CDR3. Trimming removed 7 bases at V and 1 base at J, with 8 bases between. In DNA form, the CDR3 reads TGTGCCAGCACAATGGGTTCCTATAATTCACCCCTCCACTTT. The encoded protein is CASTMGSYNSPLHF.

As regards this clonotype: The junction departs from the called germline gene at one end, perhaps through a read error. V usage is TRBV25-1 and J usage is TRBJ1-4, with D unresolved. CDR1 and CDR2 from the germline V gene are MGHDK and SYGVNS. The CDR3 runs 14 residues. As DNA, the CDR3 is TGTGCCAGCAGTGTAGAGGGAGGGAAGAAAAAACCGTTTTTT. The encoded protein is CASSVEGGKKKPFF.